This passage covers 7 T cell receptor gamma chains from one sample sequenced in a study of gamma delta lymphoproliferative disorders and STAT genes. Sequencing used genomic DNA taken from PBMCs of patients and controls. TCRdb ran CATT on the multiplex PCR reads. The sample has under 2,500 gamma-chain clones, more than 10% seen once. The sample taken for sequencing was blood. Receptors were obtained from a human donor with gamma-delta T-cell large granular lymphocyte leukemia.

In this sample, this clone turned up many times. Within the sample, other DNA sequences also encode this same CDR3. The CDR3 nucleotides are TGTGCCACCTCCGAACTCCATAAGAAACTCTTT. This codes for CATSELHKKLF. The genes are TRGV8 and TRGJ1 or TRGJ2. The J gene is not listed in TCRdb, so it was assigned here from a DNA match to germline. CDR1 and CDR2 from the germline V gene are VENAVY and YDSYNSRV. There are 11 residues in the CDR3. Losses at the gene ends were 8 bases for V and 8 bases for J; bases not matched to a gene: 9.

V usage is TRGV4 and J usage is TRGJ1 or TRGJ2. TCRdb does not report a J gene; here it was assigned by matching the DNA to germline references. The V gene's germline CDR1 is EGSTGY and CDR2 YDSYTSSV. J lost 7 bases, V lost 0 bases, and 15 bases had no gene match. CDR3 size: 16 residues. CDR3 residues: CATWDGPVEELYKKLF. Here the CDR3 DNA reads TGTGCCACCTGGGATGGGCCCGTCGAAGAATTATATAAGAAACTCTTT.

This clone was counted only a few times. The chain is built from TRGV5 and TRGJ1 or TRGJ2. TCRdb supplies no J gene; here it was assigned by aligning the nucleotide sequence to germline. The CDR3 has 13 residues. Germline CDR1 reads VINAFY; CDR2 reads YDVSNSKD. Trimming removed 6 bases from V and 2 bases from J; junction bases left unmatched: 7. This chain's CDR3 is CATWNIYYYKKLF. The DNA for the CDR3 is TGTGCCACCTGGAACATCTATTATTATAAGAAACTCTTT.

There are many counts of this clone. V is TRGV10 and J is TRGJ1 or TRGJ2. No J segment appears in TCRdb, so it was assigned here by matching the sequence to germline. TRGV10 is an ORF, with its function uncertain. Trimming removed 8 bases from V and 0 bases from J; junction bases left unmatched: 5. This CDR3 has 13 residues. The chain's CDR3 is CAAWGPNYYKKLF. The CDR3 DNA reads TGTGCTGCGTGGGGTCCGAATTATTATAAGAAACTCTTT.

This clone was seen ten or more times. This sequence joins TRGV8 and TRGJ1 or TRGJ2. Here the J gene was assigned by germline matching of the DNA, as TCRdb has none. This CDR3 is 12 amino acids long. The J segment lost 8 bases and the V segment lost 0 bases, leaving 4 bases of the junction unmatched. Per the germline V gene, CDR1 is VENAVY and CDR2 is YDSYNSRV. This CDR3 is CATWDRGHKKLF. The CDR3 nucleotides read TGTGCCACCTGGGATAGGGGGCATAAGAAACTCTTT.

The sample holds many counts of this clone. DNA of the CDR3: TGTGCCACCTGGGACCCTCCGAATTATTATAAGAAACTCTTT. Translated, it gives CATWDPPNYYKKLF. This chain links TRGV4 with TRGJ1 or TRGJ2. TCRdb records no J gene; here it was assigned by comparing the DNA to germline. The J segment lost 0 bases and the V segment lost 4 bases, leaving 6 bases of the junction unmatched. Germline values: CDR1 EGSTGY, CDR2 YDSYTSSV. This CDR3 comprises 14 residues.

By share, this clone ranks as medium-sized (0.01 to 0.1%). No J gene call was made, and the V gene is TRGV4. CDR3 length: 9 residues. Germline V CDR1 and CDR2: EGSTGY, YDSYTSSV. The CDR3 DNA reads as TGTGCCACCTGGGTCCCTAGACTCTTT. It is translated as CATWVPRLF.